The 26 T cell receptor beta chains below come from one sample, sequenced in a study of blood T cells in healthy people across ages. Using a J-beta primer mix together with a sample-barcoded 5' primer, a second PCR was run for roughly 7 to 12 cycles. In TCRdb, the 5' RACE reads were re-called with MiXCR into one record per CDR3 protein. Of some 1.5 million distinct CDR3 sequences detected, about 28% appear once; the ten largest clones hold over 7%. Material for sequencing was blood. The receptors shown here come from a woman aged 25-40 years in good health.

In its sample, this clonotype was seen many times. This chain uses TRBV1 with TRBJ2-7; the D segment call TRBD1 is taken from the table without a DNA check. TRBV1 is marked as a pseudogene. This CDR3 region has 14 residues. CDR3 amino acids: CTSSSGQDHYEQYF. The CDR3, as DNA: TGCACCAGCAGCTCGGGACAGGATCACTACGAGCAGTACTTC.

The chain links TRBV28 to TRBJ1-1; no clear D. In germline, CDR1 is MDHEN, CDR2 SYDVKM. V was trimmed by 2 bases and J by 1 base, leaving 8 bases between them. CDR3 length: 14 amino acids. DNA of the CDR3: TGTGCCAGCAGTTTAATACATGAGAACACTGAAGCTTTCTTT. This encodes CASSLIHENTEAFF.

V and J are TRBV10-3 and TRBJ1-1; D not certain. This CDR3 region has 13 residues. CDR1 is ENHRY and CDR2 is SYGVKD in the germline V gene. The V gene lost 5 bases and the J gene lost 2 bases, with 9 bases spanning the gap. CDR3 DNA: TGTGCCATCAGTAGGGAGGCAAACACTGAAGCTTTCTTT. The encoded protein is CAISREANTEAFF.

This clonotype was detected ten times or more. This chain links TRBV28 with TRBJ2-7; TRBD1 matches 7 bases. With 7 bases clipped from V and 3 bases from J, the junction kept 6 bases outside the gene matches. The CDR3 covers 13 residues. The germline CDR1 and CDR2 sequences are MDHEN and SYDVKM. The DNA of the CDR3 is TGTGCCAGCAACACGGGGACAGTCTACGAGCAGTACTTC. As protein: CASNTGTVYEQYF.

This clonotype was seen more than once but under ten times. The chain recombines TRBV7-8 with TRBJ2-1; perhaps D is TRBD1 or TRBD2 (6 bases each). The CDR3 consists of 14 residues. From germline, CDR1 is SGHVS and CDR2 FQNEAQ. Trimming cost V 7 bases and J 7 bases, with 17 bases left between them. CDR3 nucleotides: TGTGCCAGCAACTATATAGGGGGGTCGAATGAGCAGTTCTTC. Amino acid sequence: CASNYIGGSNEQFF.

The chain joins TRBV28 to TRBJ2-3; 12 bases are shared with TRBD2. Germline V gives CDR1 MDHEN, CDR2 SYDVKM. CDR3 length: 15 amino acids. The junction had 6 bases not matched to a gene; V was cut back by 9 bases and J by 2 bases. This CDR3 is CASGLAGLVTDTQYF. The CDR3, as DNA: TGTGCCAGTGGACTAGCGGGGTTGGTCACAGATACGCAGTATTTT.

This chain joins TRBV6-2 or TRBV6-3 and TRBJ2-1; 14 bases map to TRBD2. The germline V gene encodes CDR1 MNHEY and CDR2 SVGEGT. J lost 12 bases, V lost 2 bases, and 18 bases had no gene match. This CDR3 is built from 19 residues. Here the CDR3 reads CASSYPGLAGVGVSVGQFF. The CDR3 DNA reads as TGTGCCAGCAGTTACCCGGGACTAGCGGGAGTTGGCGTTTCGGTAGGGCAGTTCTTC.

This clonotype was detected only a few times. This chain connects TRBV20-1 to TRBJ1-5; maybe TRBD1 (5 bases). The CDR3 sequence is 12 residues long. Germline-derived CDR1 and CDR2 are DFQATT and SNEGSKA (reference sequence). Trimming took 3 bases from V and 5 from J, leaving 8 bases between them. The CDR3 loop reads CSARARDQPQHF. CDR3 in DNA: TGCAGTGCTAGGGCCAGGGATCAGCCCCAGCATTTT.

The gene calls are TRBV7-3 and TRBJ2-3; the D call may be TRBD1 or TRBD2 (5 bases each). The germline CDR1 and CDR2 sequences are SGHTA and FQGTGA. V was pared by 5 bases and J by 6 bases, with 15 bases between. The CDR3 contains 14 residues. The CDR3 is CASSPEVGRDTQYF. CDR3 nucleotides: TGTGCCAGCAGCCCTGAGGTGGGACGGGATACGCAGTATTTT.

This clonotype was seen a few times. The chain links TRBV12-3 or TRBV12-4 to TRBJ2-3; no clear D gene. V was clipped by 2 bases and J by 2 bases, with 11 bases between them. The CDR3 is made up of 15 amino acids. For the CDR3, the DNA is TGTGCCAGCAGTTTACGGTTAGCAAACACAGATACGCAGTATTTT. Amino acids: CASSLRLANTDTQYF.

This clonotype was seen a few times. The rearrangement uses TRBV2 and TRBJ2-5; D not resolved. The ends were cut back, 7 bases at V and 1 base at J, with 10 bases in the middle. Germline lookup yields CDR1 SNHLY and CDR2 FYNNEI. The length of the CDR3 is 13 residues. The CDR3 DNA reads TGTGCCAGCACCCCCTTGGGCCAAGAGACCCAGTACTTC. It codes for CASTPLGQETQYF.

In this sample, this clonotype turned up a few times. The rearrangement links TRBV27 to TRBJ2-1; 7 bases agree with TRBD2. This CDR3 region has 14 residues. V lost 7 bases, J lost 6 bases, and 9 bases stayed unmatched. CDR1 is MNHEY and CDR2 is SMNVEV in the germline V gene (reference sequence). The CDR3 DNA sequence: TGTGCCAGCATATCCAGCGGGGTGCCCAATGAGCAGTTCTTC. Protein product: CASISSGVPNEQFF.

V usage is TRBV7-6 and J usage is TRBJ2-1; TRBD2 aligns across 13 bases. Germline loops: CDR1 SGHVS, CDR2 FNYEAQ. The CDR3 totals 17 residues. After removal of 3 bases from V and 5 bases from J, the junction contained 7 bases not matched to a gene. The CDR3 spells CASSLETSGGNNNEQFF. CDR3 bases: TGTGCCAGCAGCTTGGAGACTAGCGGGGGGAACAACAATGAGCAGTTCTTC.

This sequence joins TRBV12-3 or TRBV12-4 and TRBJ1-1; D is uncertain. This CDR3 contains 14 residues. Deletions cut 3 bases from V and 1 base from J, with 9 bases between. CDR3 sequence: CASSFPGANTEAFF. CDR3 nucleotides: TGTGCCAGCAGTTTTCCGGGAGCGAACACTGAAGCTTTCTTT.

The sample holds a few counts of this clonotype. The junction and the germline gene differ at one end; a read error may be behind it. This chain links TRBV27 with TRBJ1-2, with a possible D match to TRBD1 (6 bases). The CDR3 covers 15 residues. CDR1 MNHEY and CDR2 SMNVEV come from the germline V gene (reference sequence). The DNA of the CDR3 is TGTGCCGGCAGCCTGAGGGGGGCCTCTAACTATGGCTACACCTTC. This encodes CAGSLRGASNYGYTF.

This clonotype was found a few times. Being one base from a much bigger clone, this may be a read error. The gene calls are TRBV29-1 and TRBJ1-2; the D is unclear. V gave up 2 bases and J gave up 0 bases, with 10 bases separating them. Per germline, CDR1 SQVTM and CDR2 ANQGSEA. CDR3 length: 14 amino acids. Here the CDR3 DNA reads TGCAGCGTTGAACAACAGTTCACTAACTATGGCTACACCTTC. This encodes CSVEQQFTNYGYTF.

This clonotype was recorded a few times. A much more abundant neighbour one base away suggests this may be a read error. The chain joins TRBV7-2 to TRBJ2-5; D possibly corresponds to TRBD1 (6 bases). CDR1 and CDR2 (germline): SGHTA, FQGNSA. The V end lost 11 bases, the J end lost 5 bases, and 21 bases lay between the germline ends. The CDR3 extends over 14 amino acids. CDR3 nucleotide sequence: TGTGCCGGCACCCGGACAGCTCTGGGGGAGACCCAGTACTTC. Translation: CAGTRTALGETQYF. Drawing the rest from reference TRBV7-2 and TRBJ2-5, the complete variable domain is GAGVSQSPSNKVTEKGKDVELRCDPISGHTALYWYRQSLGQGLEFLIYFQGNSAPDKSGLPSDRFSAERTGGSVSTLTIQRTQQEDSAVYLCAGTRTALGETQYFGPGTRLLVL.

The chain employs TRBV10-2 and TRBJ1-5; D is undetermined. This CDR3 contains 12 residues. Trimming took off 4 bases at V and 7 bases at J, with 8 bases between the two ends. Germline CDR1 and CDR2: WSHSY and SAAADI. CDR3: CASSGTAQPQHF. The DNA of the CDR3 is TGCGCCAGCAGTGGGACCGCCCAGCCCCAGCATTTT.

The rearrangement links TRBV18 to TRBJ2-4; D gene ambiguous. Germline V CDR1 and CDR2: KGHSH, LQKENI. The CDR3 consists of 13 residues. Trimming cost V 6 bases and J 15 bases, with 21 bases left between them. CDR3 DNA sequence: TGTGCCAGCTCCCAGCGTTTTTGGGATCAGCCGTACTTC. This gives the protein CASSQRFWDQPYF.

The J gene is TRBJ2-7, the V gene TRBV7-2, with D tentatively TRBD2 (5 bases). This CDR3 comprises 14 residues. V dropped 1 base and J dropped 5 bases, with 12 bases sitting between them. Germline CDR1 is SGHTA and CDR2 is FQGNSA. CDR3 DNA: TGTGCCAGCAGCTTAGTTTCGACTACTGACGAGCAGTACTTC. As protein: CASSLVSTTDEQYF.

This clonotype was found a few times. The rearrangement links TRBV7-2 to TRBJ1-2; TRBD1 matches 8 bases. The CDR3 totals 13 residues. Per germline, CDR1 SGHTA and CDR2 FQGNSA. Trimming cost V 3 bases and J 12 bases; bases outside gene matches: 9. CDR3 residues: CASSLAGSGGHTF. In nucleotides, the CDR3 is TGTGCCAGCAGCTTGGCAGGGTCAGGGGGCCACACCTTC.

The rearrangement links TRBV6-5 to TRBJ2-5; D is unresolved. The germline V and J ends were trimmed by 10 bases and 5 bases, with 20 bases remaining between them. The germline V gene has CDR1 MNHEY and CDR2 SVGAGI. The CDR3 has 14 amino acids. The CDR3 sequence: CATGFGQVLETQYF. In DNA, the CDR3 is TGTGCCACCGGATTTGGGCAGGTCTTGGAGACCCAGTACTTC.

This clonotype has more than one count but fewer than ten. V is TRBV30 and J is TRBJ2-7; D is unclear. With 1 base removed from V and 0 bases from J, the gap between germline ends came to 7 bases. The V gene's germline CDR1 is GTSNPN and CDR2 SVGIG (reference sequence). The CDR3 spans 13 residues. CDR3 sequence reads: CAWSGLLSYEQYF. The CDR3 DNA reads TGTGCCTGGAGTGGACTCCTCTCCTACGAGCAGTACTTC. Full variable domain (outside the CDR3, taken from reference TRBV30 and TRBJ2-7): SQTIHQWPATLVQPVGSPLSLECTVEGTSNPNLYWYRQAAGRGLQLLFYSVGIGQISSEVPQNLSASRPQDRQFILSSKKLLLSDSGFYLCAWSGLLSYEQYFGPGTRLTVT.

V usage is TRBV28 and J usage is TRBJ2-7; TRBD1 or TRBD2 may be the D gene (5 bases each). The CDR3 has 14 amino acids. The V end was cut by 6 bases, the J end by 6 bases, with 18 bases between. CDR1 and CDR2 (germline): MDHEN, SYDVKM. CDR3 sequence (DNA): TGTGCCAGCAGAAGCAGGGAGAGCTTAACCGAGCAGTACTTC. Translating it yields CASRSRESLTEQYF. Full variable domain (missing parts from reference TRBV28 and TRBJ2-7): DVKVTQSSRYLVKRTGEKVFLECVQDMDHENMFWYRQDPGLGLRLIYFSYDVKMKEKGDIPEGYSVSREKKERFSLILESASTNQTSMYLCASRSRESLTEQYFGPGTRLTVT.

This chain joins TRBV7-2 and TRBJ1-1; D is unresolved. Trimming removed 0 bases at V and 4 bases at J, with 12 bases between. This CDR3 contains 15 residues. Per the germline V gene, CDR1 is SGHTA and CDR2 is FQGNSA. As DNA, the CDR3 is TGTGCCAGCAGCTTAGCCTCCGGGCAGGTCACTGAAGCTTTCTTT. Protein sequence: CASSLASGQVTEAFF.

The V call is TRBV10-3, the J call TRBJ1-5; D is unresolved. Germline CDR1 and CDR2: ENHRY and SYGVKD. The CDR3 runs to 14 residues. V lost 1 base and J 4 bases, leaving 8 bases between the germline ends. This CDR3 is CAISEWAENQPQHF. CDR3 nucleotide sequence: TGTGCCATCAGTGAGTGGGCCGAAAATCAGCCCCAGCATTTT.